A selection of T cell receptor beta chains follows, all from one sample in a study of blood T cell repertoires in COVID-19. The table came from immunoSEQ multiplex PCR; TCRdb's copy has only in-frame clones and leaves some out. The sample carries 130,000 or so clones, over 60% recorded once. The sequenced material came from peripheral blood. These receptors all come from a woman in her seventies with acute or convalescent COVID-19. CDR3s include the opening cysteine and the closing phenylalanine or tryptophan. Each record gives: clone size, V gene, J gene, D gene, CDR3 protein, CDR3 DNA. The D gene is left open where the match is weak. A row's size may be missing; if present it is once, few, many or a size class.

once	TRBV6-1	TRBJ2-7	TRBD2	CASSEIRAGFHEQYF	TGTGCCAGCAGTGAGATACGAGCGGGATTCCACGAGCAGTACTTC
NA	TRBV9	TRBJ2-7	NA	CASSVAPGSSYEQYF	TGTGCCAGCAGCGTAGCTCCGGGGAGCTCCTACGAGCAGTACTTC
once	TRBV14	TRBJ1-2	NA	CASSRSDYGYTF	TGTGCCAGCAGCCGGAGCGATTATGGCTACACCTTC
NA	TRBV10-1	TRBJ1-1	NA	CASAPMGGNTEAFF	TGCGCCAGCGCTCCCATGGGGGGGAACACTGAAGCTTTCTTT
NA	TRBV6-5	TRBJ1-2	TRBD1	CASRDRGLGDGYTF	TGTGCCAGCAGGGACAGGGGCCTCGGTGATGGCTACACCTTC
NA	TRBV24-1	TRBJ2-3	TRBD1	CATSPRGLFTDTQYF	TGTGCCACCAGTCCCAGGGGGCTTTTCACAGATACGCAGTATTTT
NA	TRBV6-1	TRBJ2-3	NA	CASSEIGRGTDTQYF	TGTGCCAGCAGTGAAATAGGCAGGGGAACAGATACGCAGTATTTT
once	TRBV19	TRBJ2-5	TRBD2	CASSRGTSGGAAETQYF	TGTGCCAGTAGTAGGGGAACTAGCGGGGGGGCCGCAGAGACCCAGTACTTC
NA	TRBV4-2	TRBJ1-4	NA	CASSQLAGANEKLFF	TGTGCCAGCAGCCAATTGGCAGGGGCGAATGAAAAACTGTTTTTT
NA	TRBV5-1	TRBJ2-2	NA	CASSFGGMNTGELFF	TGCGCCAGCAGCTTCGGCGGGATGAACACCGGGGAGCTGTTTTTT
NA	TRBV2	TRBJ2-5	TRBD2	CASSVGRAGETQYF	TGTGCCAGCAGTGTCGGGAGGGCCGGTGAGACCCAGTACTTC
few	TRBV27	TRBJ1-5	TRBD1	CASREFPTDRVLYSNQPQHF	TGTGCCAGCAGGGAGTTTCCGACCGACAGGGTCCTATATAGCAATCAGCCCCAGCATTTT
NA	TRBV7-3	TRBJ2-1	TRBD2	CASSPSSLAGRDNEQFF	TGTGCCAGCAGCCCCAGCTCGCTAGCGGGCCGCGACAATGAGCAGTTCTTC
NA	TRBV7-9	TRBJ1-6	TRBD1	CASSLWSGTGDKPLHF	TGTGCCAGCAGCTTATGGTCCGGGACAGGGGATAAGCCCCTCCACTTT
few	TRBV29-1	TRBJ1-2	NA	CSVSTGTHYGYTF	TGCAGCGTAAGCACAGGGACACACTATGGCTACACCTTC
few	TRBV4-1	TRBJ2-7	TRBD1	CASRNRQGAKYEQYF	TGCGCCAGCAGAAACCGACAGGGGGCTAAGTACGAGCAGTACTTC
once	TRBV19	TRBJ1-5	NA	CASSIGGEGTNQPQHF	TGTGCCAGTAGTATTGGGGGGGAGGGGACCAATCAGCCCCAGCATTTT
NA	TRBV5-4	TRBJ2-7	TRBD2	CASSSLAGGGLGEQYF	TGTGCCAGCAGCTCTCTAGCGGGAGGGGGGTTAGGCGAGCAGTACTTC
NA	TRBV7-8	TRBJ2-7	NA	CASRSPSDRPNF	TGTGCCAGCAGATCCCCCAGTGACAGGCCCAACTTC
NA	TRBV29-1	TRBJ2-1	TRBD2	CSAEGPSGKDNEQFF	TGCAGCGCCGAAGGTCCGAGCGGGAAGGATAATGAGCAGTTCTTC
NA	TRBV15	TRBJ1-6	NA	CATSRDRGYRSPLHF	TGTGCCACCAGCAGAGATCGCGGTTATCGATCACCCCTCCACTTT
NA	TRBV6-2/TRBV6-3	TRBJ2-3	NA	CASSARASITGNTQYF	TGTGCCAGCAGTGCTCGGGCCAGTATTACAGGAAATACGCAGTATTTT
NA	TRBV19	TRBJ1-2	NA	CASSSQFQGNYGYTF	TGTGCCAGTAGTTCCCAATTCCAGGGGAACTATGGCTACACCTTC
NA	TRBV5-1	TRBJ1-1	NA	CASSAGTQGTEAFF	TGCGCCAGCAGCGCGGGAACTCAGGGCACTGAAGCTTTCTTT
few	TRBV6-5	TRBJ2-7	NA	CASRGTVYYEQYF	TGTGCCAGCCGGGGGACGGTTTACTACGAGCAGTACTTC
NA	TRBV19	TRBJ1-2	TRBD1	CASSTPTGGGGYTF	TGTGCCAGTAGTACCCCGACAGGGGGAGGAGGCTACACCTTC